A selection of T cell receptor beta chains follows, all from one sample in a study of spatial heterogeneity in lung cancer. TCRdb analysed the 5' RACE reads with MiXCR anew, one entry per CDR3 protein. The sample carries approximately 39,000 distinct CDR3 sequences, roughly 5.2% recorded once. Material: PBMCs, obtained at surgery. These receptors were obtained from a male donor with early-stage non-small cell lung cancer. The CDR3 runs from the conserved cysteine through the conserved F or W.

j_call v_call cdr3_aa
TRBJ1-1 TRBV21-1 CASSKAGGPVSFF
TRBJ2-7 TRBV6-2/TRBV6-3 CASQDEGAIVPYEQYF
TRBJ2-4 TRBV20-1 CSARGSGTRHLKNIQYF
TRBJ2-2 TRBV11-3 CASSRAGTSNTGELFF
TRBJ2-1 TRBV28 CASSLDGGEFF
TRBJ1-5 TRBV4-3 CASSQDSTENQPQHF
TRBJ1-1 TRBV5-4 CASSLGSPGNTEAFF
TRBJ1-2 TRBV6-1 CASSEPGQGARGGYTF
TRBJ2-7 TRBV6-1 CASSEAQEGGDEQYF
TRBJ2-3 TRBV3-1 CASSHRYSGDTQYF
TRBJ2-3 TRBV4-2 CASSQGSGGEGTDTQYF
TRBJ2-1 TRBV11-2 CASSLDGLAGGPKFF
TRBJ1-5 TRBV5-5 CASSLAVGNQPQHF
TRBJ2-7 TRBV20-1 CSARGRTGNYEQYF
TRBJ2-7 TRBV12-3/TRBV12-4 CASSIASSGGAHEQYF
TRBJ1-2 TRBV5-1 CASSSHLGQGRDNF
TRBJ2-4 TRBV2 CASSVSQGELIGKNIQYF
TRBJ2-3 TRBV24-1 CATSDLQIGADTQYF
TRBJ2-7 TRBV12-3/TRBV12-4 CASSLEVGPAEQYF
TRBJ1-2 TRBV29-1 CSVEVLDRSYTF
TRBJ2-1 TRBV2 CASNIDRGRGLYNEQFF
TRBJ2-5 TRBV29-1 CSVAGTPSVKETQYF
TRBJ2-7 TRBV5-1 CASSFDRAYEQYF
TRBJ2-3 TRBV20-1 CSARLTRPSTDTQYF
TRBJ2-2 TRBV12-3/TRBV12-4 CASSLSGGNTGELFF
TRBJ1-1 TRBV20-1 CSARWPMNTEAFF
TRBJ2-2 TRBV14 CASSQGGAGRSGELFF
TRBJ2-7 TRBV9 CASSAGGASGGSYEQYF
TRBJ2-1 TRBV28 CAAKGLNEQFF
TRBJ2-3 TRBV7-9 CASSLSSPSTDTQYF
TRBJ1-4 TRBV5-4 CASSQTPGQINEKLFF
TRBJ1-1 TRBV29-1 CSVVAGTEAFF
TRBJ2-2 TRBV4-3 CASSQEPLAGGLTGELFF
TRBJ1-1 TRBV12-3/TRBV12-4 CASRNMGTEAFF
TRBJ1-1 TRBV5-5 CASSPTQGFDTEAFF
TRBJ2-3 TRBV12-3/TRBV12-4 CASSLVADTDTQYF
TRBJ2-3 TRBV28 CASSGGGISTDTQYF
TRBJ2-4 TRBV10-3 CAISDWRNIQYF
TRBJ2-2 TRBV24-1 CATSGPGLAGAHTGELFF
TRBJ1-1 TRBV5-1 CASSLADRYTEAFF
TRBJ1-6 TRBV19 CASSIDRNSGNSPLHF
TRBJ2-1 TRBV5-1 CASSLAQGGAYNEQFF
TRBJ1-5 TRBV4-1 CASSQDASRNQPQHF
TRBJ2-1 TRBV4-1 CASSQAGGPRFF
TRBJ1-1 TRBV11-2 CASSLALTRNTEAFF
TRBJ2-3 TRBV7-2 CASSLDQVLTDTQYF
TRBJ2-1 TRBV28 CASRGDGRYNEQFF
TRBJ1-6 TRBV6-5 CASSYSYTGLYSPLHF
TRBJ2-2 TRBV5-1 CASSNTGQGPTGELFF
TRBJ2-2 TRBV28 CASSPYTGELFF
TRBJ2-4 TRBV4-2 CASSQEGLTSYAKNIQYF
TRBJ1-6 TRBV6-1 CASRTADNSPLHF
TRBJ1-1 TRBV12-3/TRBV12-4 CASSWRQGGTEAFF
TRBJ2-7 TRBV6-1 CASSETPGQGPREQYF